The 9 T cell receptor beta chains listed next were all sequenced from one sample in a study of Graves' ophthalmopathy and Graves' hyperthyroidism. The TCR beta CDR3 regions underwent amplification from RNA transcripts. First-round RT-PCR relied on HTBI primers, and a second-round multiplex PCR came next. TCRdb reprocessed the multiplex PCR reads with MiXCR, giving one entry per CDR3 protein. The table has some 160,000 distinct CDR3 sequences, 35% to 50% seen once. The sequencing input was peripheral blood. The origin of the receptors is a man younger than 40 with Graves' ophthalmopathy.

V is TRBV10-3 and J is TRBJ2-7, with D possibly being TRBD2 (5 bases). Trimming took 3 bases from V and 4 from J, leaving 10 bases between them. There are 13 residues in the CDR3. Looked up from germline, CDR1 is ENHRY and CDR2 is SYGVKD. The CDR3: CAISEQEGYEQYF. For the CDR3, the DNA is TGTGCCATCAGTGAACAAGAGGGATACGAGCAGTACTTC.

The sample holds many counts of this clonotype. V usage is TRBV30 and J usage is TRBJ2-5, with D hard to call. The CDR3 totals 11 residues. Trimming removed 1 base from V and 5 bases from J, with 5 bases in between. Germline V gene data show CDR1 as GTSNPN and CDR2 as SVGIG (reference sequence). The CDR3 spells CAWSARETQYF. CDR3 DNA: TGTGCCTGGAGTGCGCGGGAGACCCAGTACTTC.

The table lists this clonotype with many counts. The rearrangement uses TRBV4-3 and TRBJ1-2; D might be TRBD1 (5 bases). In germline, CDR1 is LGHNA, CDR2 YSLEER. This CDR3 contains 14 residues. Trimming took 0 bases from V and 7 from J, leaving 12 bases between them. As DNA, the CDR3 is TGCGCCAGCAGCCAAGATACAAGGGGTAGTGGCTACACCTTC. Protein product: CASSQDTRGSGYTF.

This clonotype was counted many times. This sequence joins TRBV30 and TRBJ2-7, with D possibly being TRBD1 (6 bases). Germline V CDR1 and CDR2: GTSNPN, SVGIG (reference sequence). Deletions cut 7 bases from V and 2 bases from J, with 15 bases between. The CDR3 has 13 amino acids. The CDR3 loop reads CASAGQSPYEQYF. The CDR3 DNA sequence: TGTGCCTCGGCAGGACAGTCCCCCTACGAGCAGTACTTC.

This clonotype was observed a handful of times. The CDR3 reads CASSYRDTDQPQHF. The CDR3 DNA follows: TGTGCCAGCAGTTACCGGGACACCGATCAGCCCCAGCATTTT. The V and J genes are TRBV6-2 or TRBV6-3 and TRBJ1-5, with TRBD1 as a possible D gene (6 bases). Germline V lookup: CDR1 MNHEY, CDR2 SVGEGT. V was trimmed by 2 bases and J by 5 bases, leaving 10 bases between them. CDR3 length: 14 amino acids.

CDR3 bases: TGTGCCAGCAGCATCGGACTAGCGGAAGAGACCCAGTACTTC. It translates to CASSIGLAEETQYF. V is TRBV7-9 and J is TRBJ2-5; 10 bases line up with TRBD2. J lost 3 bases, V lost 5 bases, and 3 bases had no gene match. This CDR3 is built from 14 residues. Per germline, CDR1 SEHNR and CDR2 FQNEAQ (reference sequence).

This clonotype was recorded many times. The rearrangement uses TRBV20-1 and TRBJ1-5; D is undetermined. The CDR3 runs 12 residues. Looked up from germline, CDR1 is DFQATT and CDR2 is SNEGSKA (reference sequence). V was shortened by 4 bases and J by 6 bases, with 10 bases between the two germline ends. The CDR3 DNA reads as TGCAGTGCTACCCCCCCACTTCAGCCCCAGCATTTT. This encodes CSATPPLQPQHF.

This clonotype was counted ten times or more. The chain uses TRBV15 and TRBJ1-1; 11 positions agree with TRBD1. Germline CDR1 reads LNHNV; CDR2 reads YYDKDF (reference sequence). V trimming: 1 base; J trimming: 3 bases; junction bases outside the gene matches: 1. CDR3 length equals 15 residues. The CDR3 DNA reads as TGTGCCACCAGCAGAGGGACAGGGGGCTACACTGAAGCTTTCTTT. It encodes CATSRGTGGYTEAFF.

V usage is TRBV20-1 and J usage is TRBJ1-1; D is unresolved. V lost 1 base and J lost 4, with 4 bases in between. CDR1 and CDR2 from the germline V gene are DFQATT and SNEGSKA (reference sequence). The length of the CDR3 is 11 residues. The CDR3 nucleotides read TGCAGTGCTAGAGCAGTCACTGAAGCTTTCTTT. As protein: CSARAVTEAFF.